One and the same sample provided the 29 T cell receptor beta chains below, sequenced in a study of blood T cell repertoires in COVID-19. The data were produced by immunoSEQ multiplex PCR, yet TCRdb's version contains in-frame clones alone and is incomplete. The profile shows 200,000 to 300,000 clones, about 90% of them singletons. Sequenced sample: peripheral blood. The source is a man between 18 and 35 years old with active or convalescent COVID-19.

The gene calls are TRBV29-1 and TRBJ2-1; TRBD2 is a possible D gene (6 bases). V lost 6 bases to trimming and J lost 0 bases, with 21 bases between them. This CDR3 spans 17 amino acids. Germline loops: CDR1 SQVTM, CDR2 ANQGSEA. Written as DNA, the CDR3 is TGCAGCGTCCAGGGTCCCGGCGCGGGAAGCTCCTACAATGAGCAGTTCTTC. As protein: CSVQGPGAGSSYNEQFF.

The rearrangement uses TRBV4-3 and TRBJ2-7; D is perhaps TRBD2 (5 bases). Between the trimmed V and J ends, which lost 0 bases and 2 bases, there was a span of 11 bases. The CDR3 runs 15 residues. Germline V gives CDR1 LGHNA, CDR2 YSLEER. The CDR3 nucleotides are TGCGCCAGCAGCCAAGATAGAGCGGCGGCCTACGAGCAGTACTTC. This gives the protein CASSQDRAAAYEQYF.

The chain links TRBV11-2 to TRBJ2-1, with 10 bases lining up with TRBD1. This CDR3 comprises 15 residues. V gave up 1 base and J gave up 6 bases; unmatched junction bases: 3. Germline values: CDR1 SGHAT, CDR2 FQNNGV. This chain's CDR3 is CASSLVRTGGNEQFF. CDR3 bases: TGTGCCAGCAGCTTAGTGAGGACAGGGGGCAATGAGCAGTTCTTC.

This chain links TRBV18 with TRBJ1-1; D may be TRBD1 (6 bases). V was shortened by 3 bases and J by 3 bases, with 8 bases between the two germline ends. Germline V gives CDR1 KGHSH, CDR2 LQKENI. The CDR3 consists of 13 residues. In DNA, the CDR3 is TGTGCCAGCTCACCCAAGGGGGACACTGAAGCTTTCTTT. Residues: CASSPKGDTEAFF. Full variable domain (rest looked up from reference TRBV18 and TRBJ1-1): NAGVMQNPRHLVRRRGQEARLRCSPMKGHSHVYWYRQLPEEGLKFMVYLQKENIIDESGMPKERFSAEFPKEGPSILRIQQVVRGDSAAYFCASSPKGDTEAFFGQGTRLTVV.

This clone was seen once. The chain has TRBV6-1 and TRBJ1-4; D call uncertain. V was clipped by 2 bases and J by 4 bases, with 11 bases between them. CDR3 length equals 15 residues. CDR1 is MNHNS, CDR2 SASEGT, per germline. CDR3 sequence: CASSEISPSNEKLFF. In DNA form, the CDR3 reads TGTGCCAGCAGTGAAATTAGCCCGAGTAATGAAAAACTGTTTTTT.

The rearrangement uses TRBV10-3 and TRBJ2-1, with TRBD2 matching over 8 bases. The V gene's germline CDR1 is ENHRY and CDR2 SYGVKD. J lost 5 bases, V lost 7 bases, and 4 bases had no gene match. The CDR3 is 13 amino acids. For the CDR3, the DNA is TGTGCCATCAACGGACTAGCTAACAATGAGCAGTTCTTC. Protein product: CAINGLANNEQFF.

V gene TRBV5-1 combines with J gene TRBJ2-7, with TRBD1 matching over 7 bases. The V gene end was trimmed by 3 bases and the J gene end by 6 bases; junction bases not matched to a gene: 9. Germline loops: CDR1 SGHRS, CDR2 YFSETQ. CDR3 length equals 14 residues. In nucleotides, the CDR3 is TGCGCCAGCAGCTCCGACAGGGCGGTGGGCGAGCAGTACTTC. Amino acid sequence: CASSSDRAVGEQYF. Supplemented by reference TRBV5-1 and TRBJ2-7, the full variable domain reads KAGVTQTPRYLIKTRGQQVTLSCSPISGHRSVSWYQQTPGQGLQFLFEYFSETQRNKGNFPGRFSGRQFSNSRSEMNVSTLELGDSALYLCASSSDRAVGEQYFGPGTRLTVT.

The chain has TRBV9 and TRBJ2-1; 9 nucleotides agree with TRBD2. Germline V lookup: CDR1 SGDLS, CDR2 YYNGEE. The trim removed 0 bases at V and 3 bases at J, leaving 4 bases unmatched. This CDR3 has 16 amino acids. CDR3 residues: CASSVVAGALYNEQFF. The CDR3 region has the DNA TGTGCCAGCAGCGTAGTAGCGGGAGCCCTCTACAATGAGCAGTTCTTC. Full variable domain (missing parts from reference TRBV9 and TRBJ2-1): DSGVTQTPKHLITATGQRVTLRCSPRSGDLSVYWYQQSLDQGLQFLIQYYNGEERAKGNILERFSAQQFPDLHSELNLSSLELGDSALYFCASSVVAGALYNEQFFGPGTRLTVL.

The chain couples TRBV7-2 to TRBJ2-1; D is unresolved. The CDR3 extends over 14 amino acids. Germline V gene sequence: CDR1 SGHTA, CDR2 FQGNSA. Trimming took 4 bases from V and 4 from J, leaving 11 bases between them. This CDR3 reads CASSYAGSYNEQFF. The CDR3 DNA follows: TGTGCCAGCAGCTACGCCGGGTCTTACAATGAGCAGTTCTTC.

In DNA, the CDR3 is TGTGCCAGCAGCTTCTTAGGGGCCCACGAGCAGTACTTC. Translation gives CASSFLGAHEQYF. This chain joins TRBV7-2 and TRBJ2-7; TRBD1 might be the D (5 bases). Germline V lookup: CDR1 SGHTA, CDR2 FQGNSA. The length of the CDR3 is 13 residues. Trimming pared 3 bases from V and 5 bases from J, leaving 11 bases between.

The V call is TRBV11-2, the J call TRBJ2-7, with TRBD1 identical over 9 bases. CDR1 is SGHAT and CDR2 is FQNNGV in the germline V gene. This CDR3 spans 15 amino acids. J lost 0 bases, V lost 4 bases, and 4 bases had no gene match. DNA of the CDR3: TGTGCCAGCAGCTCAGGGACAGGGAGCTCCTACGAGCAGTACTTC. This gives the protein CASSSGTGSSYEQYF. Together with reference TRBV11-2 and TRBJ2-7, the CDR3 gives the full variable domain: EAGVAQSPRYKIIEKRQSVAFWCNPISGHATLYWYQQILGQGPKLLIQFQNNGVVDDSQLPKDRFSAERLKGVDSTLKIQPAKLEDSAVYLCASSSGTGSSYEQYFGPGTRLTVT.

This clone was seen just once. The V and J genes are TRBV2 and TRBJ2-5; 11 positions agree with TRBD2. Germline-derived CDR1 and CDR2 are SNHLY and FYNNEI. The V and J ends lost 10 bases and 2 bases, in that order; junction bases with no gene match: 3. The CDR3 has 13 residues. This CDR3 is CAIRLAGQETQYF. The CDR3 region has the DNA TGTGCCATACGACTAGCGGGACAAGAGACCCAGTACTTC.

The gene calls are TRBV28 and TRBJ1-1, with D possibly being TRBD1 (6 bases). The CDR3 is 15 residues long. The V gene lost 5 bases and the J gene lost 5 bases, with 18 bases spanning the gap. The germline gives CDR1 MDHEN, CDR2 SYDVKM. The CDR3: CASSPGDMRNTEAFF. CDR3 bases: TGTGCCAGCAGTCCCGGGGACATGAGGAATACTGAAGCTTTCTTT.

The V gene is TRBV11-2, the J gene TRBJ2-1; 10 positions agree with TRBD2. V was pared by 0 bases and J by 10 bases, with 12 bases of the junction left unmatched. CDR1 and CDR2 (germline): SGHAT, FQNNGV. The CDR3 runs to 17 residues. CDR3 residues: CASSLDPRSGGAIEQFF. CDR3 nucleotide sequence: TGTGCCAGCAGCTTAGATCCACGGAGCGGGGGGGCAATAGAGCAGTTCTTC.

This chain joins TRBV6-6 and TRBJ2-2, with D unresolved. Germline CDR1 MNHNY, CDR2 SVGAGI (reference sequence). There are 14 residues in the CDR3. V was trimmed by 1 base and J by 2 bases, leaving 5 bases between them. In DNA, the CDR3 is TGTGCCAGCAGTTACTGGCCCAACACCGGGGAGCTGTTTTTT. It yields the protein CASSYWPNTGELFF.

The J gene is TRBJ2-3, the V gene TRBV28; 8 bases agree with TRBD2. The ends lost 5 bases at V and 2 bases at J; junction bases unmatched: 12. The length of the CDR3 is 17 residues. Per the germline V gene, CDR1 is MDHEN and CDR2 is SYDVKM. The CDR3 sequence: CASSTLSGTSHTDTQYF. The CDR3 DNA sequence: TGTGCCAGCAGTACCCTATCCGGGACTAGTCACACAGATACGCAGTATTTT. The full variable domain, in which reference TRBV28 and TRBJ2-3 provide the parts outside the CDR3, is DVKVTQSSRYLVKRTGEKVFLECVQDMDHENMFWYRQDPGLGLRLIYFSYDVKMKEKGDIPEGYSVSREKKERFSLILESASTNQTSMYLCASSTLSGTSHTDTQYFGPGTRLTVL.

The rearrangement joins TRBV3-1 (or the pseudogene TRBV3-2) to TRBJ1-2; D unclear. Trimming removed 0 bases at V and 7 bases at J, with 15 bases between. Germline CDR1 LGHDT, CDR2 YNNKEL (reference sequence). The CDR3 runs to 15 residues. The CDR3 coding sequence is TGTGCCAGCAGCCAAGATCAAGAAGAGCTAGGTGGCTACACCTTC. Translating gives CASSQDQEELGGYTF.

This sequence joins TRBV11-2 and TRBJ1-1; 9 positions match TRBD1. Germline loops: CDR1 SGHAT, CDR2 FQNNGV. V was pared by 5 bases and J by 4 bases, with 5 bases of the junction left unmatched. CDR3 size: 14 residues. The CDR3 DNA sequence: TGTGCCAGCAGCCCGTACAGGGGGCTCACTGAAGCTTTCTTT. Translation gives CASSPYRGLTEAFF.

This chain links TRBV20-1 with TRBJ2-5; 8 bases fit TRBD1. CDR1 is DFQATT, CDR2 SNEGSKA, per germline (reference sequence). The CDR3 has 16 residues. V was clipped by 3 bases and J by 4 bases; unmatched bases: 13. The CDR3 region is CSASSDRGFDRETQYF. In DNA, the CDR3 is TGCAGTGCTAGTTCAGACAGGGGATTTGACCGAGAGACCCAGTACTTC.

The chain combines TRBV19 with TRBJ1-1; no definite D call. Germline V gene lookup returns CDR1 LNHDA and CDR2 SQIVND (reference sequence). The CDR3 loop spans 13 amino acids. The V end lost 6 bases, the J end lost 3 bases, and 11 bases lay between the germline ends. As DNA, the CDR3 is TGTGCCAGTAGCAGGCAGAGTTACACTGAAGCTTTCTTT. This sequence encodes CASSRQSYTEAFF.

Points on this clone: Other DNA sequences from this sample encode an identical CDR3 as well. The V gene is TRBV6-5, the J gene TRBJ1-1, with 8 bases that match TRBD1. The V segment lost 5 bases and the J segment 0 bases; nucleotides outside the gene matches: 5. This CDR3 is 15 amino acids long. Germline values: CDR1 MNHEY, CDR2 SVGAGI. The CDR3: CASSSRQGLNTEAFF. For the CDR3, the DNA is TGTGCCAGCAGTAGCCGACAGGGGCTGAACACTGAAGCTTTCTTT.

In nucleotides, the CDR3 is TGTGCCAGCAGTTTAAGGGGGCTGCCCCTCTGGGGCTACACCTTC. Amino acids: CASSLRGLPLWGYTF. The rearrangement joins TRBV27 to TRBJ1-2, with TRBD1 matching over 7 bases. The CDR3 consists of 15 residues. Per the germline V gene, CDR1 is MNHEY and CDR2 is SMNVEV (reference sequence). The junction had 11 bases not matched to a gene; V was cut back by 2 bases and J by 8 bases.

V gene TRBV3-1 (or the pseudogene TRBV3-2) combines with J gene TRBJ1-4, with D uncertain. CDR3 size: 15 residues. V lost 1 base and J 8 bases, leaving 14 bases between the germline ends. Germline assignment: CDR1 LGHDT and CDR2 YNNKEL (reference sequence). In DNA, the CDR3 is TGTGCCAGCAGCCAAGTTACCGCGGGCAGGGAAAAACTGTTTTTT. Its protein product is CASSQVTAGREKLFF.

The chain links TRBV6-5 to TRBJ1-1; 7 bases match TRBD1. From germline, CDR1 is MNHEY and CDR2 SVGAGI. The CDR3 length is 14 residues. The J segment lost 5 bases and the V segment lost 6 bases, leaving 9 bases of the junction unmatched. Written as DNA, the CDR3 is TGTGCCAGCAGCCTACAGGGGATGGGGACTGAAGCTTTCTTT. This encodes CASSLQGMGTEAFF.

The gene calls are TRBV30 and TRBJ2-5; unclear D gene. There are 13 residues in the CDR3. Germline V gene sequence: CDR1 GTSNPN, CDR2 SVGIG (reference sequence). Trimming pared 0 bases from V and 1 base from J, leaving 6 bases between. CDR3 DNA: TGTGCCTGGAGTGTAAACGGCCAAGAGACCCAGTACTTC. Amino acid sequence: CAWSVNGQETQYF.

The chain couples TRBV18 to TRBJ1-3; unclear D gene. The V and J ends lost 4 bases and 0 bases respectively, with 13 bases between them. This CDR3 region has 16 residues. Germline values: CDR1 KGHSH, CDR2 LQKENI. CDR3 region: CASSQPTGSSGNTIYF. The CDR3 coding sequence is TGTGCCAGCTCACAACCGACGGGGAGCTCTGGAAACACCATATATTTT.

V usage is TRBV10-3 and J usage is TRBJ1-1; 12 nucleotides line up with TRBD1. This CDR3 comprises 16 residues. The ends lost 4 bases at V and 1 base at J; junction bases unmatched: 4. CDR1 and CDR2 from the germline V gene are ENHRY and SYGVKD. CDR3 loop: CAISAGTGGANTEAFF. CDR3 sequence (DNA): TGTGCCATCAGTGCCGGGACAGGGGGCGCGAACACTGAAGCTTTCTTT.

This rearrangement joins TRBV19 to TRBJ2-1, with D maybe TRBD2 (5 bases). The germline V gene encodes CDR1 LNHDA and CDR2 SQIVND (reference sequence). V gave up 4 bases and J gave up 10 bases, with 17 bases separating them. The CDR3 loop spans 14 amino acids. The CDR3: CASSTTRGLGEQFF. The CDR3 DNA is TGTGCCAGTAGTACAACCCGCGGACTGGGGGAGCAGTTCTTC. Full variable domain (rest looked up from reference TRBV19 and TRBJ2-1): DGGITQSPKYLFRKEGQNVTLSCEQNLNHDAMYWYRQDPGQGLRLIYYSQIVNDFQKGDIAEGYSVSREKKESFPLTVTSAQKNPTAFYLCASSTTRGLGEQFFGPGTRLTVL.

The V gene is TRBV11-3, the J gene TRBJ2-7; 7 bases agree with TRBD2. Unmatched junction bases numbered 13, after V lost 5 bases and J lost 3 bases. The germline CDR1 and CDR2 sequences are SGHNT and YENEEA. The CDR3 runs to 16 residues. Here the CDR3 DNA reads TGTGCCAGCAGCCCGGGAGGACTAGACGGGGACTACGAGCAGTACTTC. Its translation: CASSPGGLDGDYEQYF.